This entry lists 27 T cell receptor beta chains sequenced from one sample in a study of shared clonotypes between healthy human individuals. Profiled with immunoSEQ multiplex PCR; TCRdb holds only in-frame clones, not every one. The table lists about 2.4 million clones, approximately 93% of them singletons. Sequenced sample: naive CD4+ T cells from PBMCs. The subset is: CD45RA+ positively selected. These receptors all come from a man aged 18 to 29 in good health. Some clones in this sample may be carry-over from other donors' samples.

This chain joins TRBV29-1 and TRBJ2-5; a possible D gene is TRBD1 (7 bases). This CDR3 spans 18 amino acids. Trimming stripped 7 bases from V and 1 base from J, with 28 bases between. Germline CDR1 reads SQVTM; CDR2 reads ANQGSEA. In DNA form, the CDR3 reads TGCAGCGCTCAGAAAAGGGGGGTGACAGGGCTTTTCCAAGAGACCCAGTACTTC. This translates into CSAQKRGVTGLFQETQYF.

This sequence joins TRBV27 and TRBJ2-6; D is uncertain. The CDR3 loop spans 16 amino acids. Germline V gene data show CDR1 as MNHEY and CDR2 as SMNVEV (reference sequence). V was pared by 2 bases and J by 0 bases, with 8 bases between. CDR3 protein: CASSLIRASGANVLTF. The CDR3, as DNA: TGTGCCAGCAGTTTAATTAGGGCCTCTGGGGCCAACGTCCTGACTTTC.

In its sample, this clone was seen once. Distinct nucleotide sequences in the sample also encode this CDR3. In DNA, the CDR3 is TGTGCCAGCAGTTCCTCCTTTTACGAGCAGTACTTC. Its translation: CASSSSFYEQYF. The rearrangement links TRBV28 to TRBJ2-7; D uncertain. Germline lookup yields CDR1 MDHEN and CDR2 SYDVKM. This CDR3 region has 12 residues. V was clipped by 4 bases and J by 4 bases, with 8 bases between them. Full variable domain (rest looked up from reference TRBV28 and TRBJ2-7): DVKVTQSSRYLVKRTGEKVFLECVQDMDHENMFWYRQDPGLGLRLIYFSYDVKMKEKGDIPEGYSVSREKKERFSLILESASTNQTSMYLCASSSSFYEQYFGPGTRLTVT.

The chain recombines TRBV5-1 with TRBJ1-1, with 7 bases aligning to TRBD1. The length of the CDR3 is 15 residues. V gave up 4 bases and J gave up 1 base; unmatched junction bases: 7. Germline-derived CDR1 and CDR2 are SGHRS and YFSETQ. The CDR3: CASSALSGGNTEAFF. In DNA form, the CDR3 reads TGCGCCAGCAGCGCGCTCTCAGGGGGGAACACTGAAGCTTTCTTT.

About this clone itself: The sample holds other DNA sequences that translate to the same CDR3. CDR3 DNA: TGTGCCAGCAGCCAAGTGGGGCAGCCCCAGCATTTT. This gives the protein CASSQVGQPQHF. The rearrangement joins TRBV4-2 to TRBJ1-5; D ambiguous. V lost 1 base and J 7 bases, leaving 5 bases between the germline ends. CDR1 and CDR2 (germline): LGHNA, YNFKEQ. CDR3 size: 12 residues.

This clone is a singleton in its sample. The V gene is TRBV7-3, the J gene TRBJ1-1; D might be TRBD1 (6 bases). The CDR3 totals 14 residues. V dropped 3 bases and J dropped 3 bases, with 11 bases sitting between them. Per the germline V gene, CDR1 is SGHTA and CDR2 is FQGTGA. Here the CDR3 DNA reads TGTGCCAGCAGCTTCGGGGGGGCGTACACTGAAGCTTTCTTT. Encoded protein: CASSFGGAYTEAFF.

A single count supports this clone. V gene TRBV5-4 combines with J gene TRBJ2-3; D unclear. The CDR3 covers 15 residues. With 0 bases removed from V and 1 base from J, the gap between germline ends came to 9 bases. Germline lookup yields CDR1 SGHNT and CDR2 YYREEE (reference sequence). The CDR3 region has the DNA TGTGCCAGCAGCTTGGCGGTTGTGGGCACAGATACGCAGTATTTT. It is translated as CASSLAVVGTDTQYF.

For the CDR3, the DNA is TGTGCCAGCAGTCCTAGGTTGATGGTAGCGGGAAGTTACGAGCAGTACTTC. This codes for CASSPRLMVAGSYEQYF. V is TRBV27 and J is TRBJ2-7; 8 bases map to TRBD2. V shed 5 bases, J shed 4 bases, and the junction held 16 bases outside the gene matches. This CDR3 contains 17 residues. CDR1 MNHEY and CDR2 SMNVEV come from the germline V gene (reference sequence).

For this clone: Other DNA sequences in the sample encode the same CDR3. Here the CDR3 reads CASSEGGSQPQHF. DNA for the CDR3: TGTGCCAGCAGTGAAGGGGGTTCTCAGCCCCAGCATTTT. V gene TRBV2 combines with J gene TRBJ1-5; D unclear. V was clipped by 1 base and J by 6 bases, with 7 bases between them. The CDR3 loop spans 13 amino acids. Looked up from germline, CDR1 is SNHLY and CDR2 is FYNNEI.

The chain combines TRBV9 with TRBJ1-1; TRBD1 is a possible D gene (5 bases). Germline CDR1 SGDLS, CDR2 YYNGEE. Trimming took off 3 bases at V and 4 bases at J, with 10 bases between the two ends. This CDR3 comprises 13 residues. This chain's CDR3 is CASSAERGTEAFF. The CDR3 DNA reads TGTGCCAGCAGCGCCGAAAGGGGCACTGAAGCTTTCTTT.

V and J are TRBV28 and TRBJ1-4; D may be TRBD1 (5 bases). V was trimmed by 8 bases and J by 0 bases, leaving 16 bases between them. The germline V gene encodes CDR1 MDHEN and CDR2 SYDVKM. The CDR3 length is 16 residues. The CDR3 coding sequence is TGTGCCAGCGTTATCGGGGGGGATGCAACTAATGAAAAACTGTTTTTT. Translation gives CASVIGGDATNEKLFF.

J is TRBJ2-1 and V is TRBV27, with 11 nucleotides matching TRBD2. In germline, CDR1 is MNHEY, CDR2 SMNVEV (reference sequence). The CDR3 is made up of 16 amino acids. The junction had 12 bases not matched to a gene; V was cut back by 7 bases and J by 7 bases. Here the CDR3 reads CASIPEGTSGRNEQFF. CDR3 in DNA: TGTGCCAGCATTCCCGAAGGAACTAGCGGGAGAAATGAGCAGTTCTTC.

DNA for the CDR3: TGTGCCAGCAGCTCCCCTCTAGCGGGAGTCCGGTATGAGCAGTTCTTC. Its protein is CASSSPLAGVRYEQFF. The chain has TRBV5-8 and TRBJ2-1, with TRBD2 matching 10 bases. Losses at the gene ends were 3 bases for V and 8 bases for J; bases not matched to a gene: 11. The CDR3 contains 16 residues. Germline V gene lookup returns CDR1 SGHTS and CDR2 YDEGEE.

V and J are TRBV5-1 and TRBJ2-7; D gene unclear. The germline CDR1 and CDR2 sequences are SGHRS and YFSETQ. The CDR3 extends over 15 amino acids. Trimming removed 1 base from V and 1 base from J, with 12 bases in between. The CDR3 region is CASSLSLGTSYEQYF. CDR3 DNA: TGCGCCAGCAGCTTGTCGTTAGGAACGTCCTACGAGCAGTACTTC.

The V gene is TRBV5-1, the J gene TRBJ1-3; D remains ambiguous. Per the germline V gene, CDR1 is SGHRS and CDR2 is YFSETQ. V was pared by 2 bases and J by 2 bases, with 5 bases between. The CDR3 totals 13 residues. CDR3 sequence: CASSLTAGNTIYF. CDR3 nucleotides: TGCGCCAGCAGCTTAACTGCTGGAAACACCATATATTTT.

The chain carries TRBV6-1 and TRBJ2-1; TRBD2 matches at 7 bases. From germline, CDR1 is MNHNS and CDR2 SASEGT. The CDR3 contains 14 residues. Unmatched junction bases numbered 7, after V lost 8 bases and J lost 3 bases. In DNA, the CDR3 is TGTGCCAGCCAAACCCGCGGGAGCTACAATGAGCAGTTCTTC. This codes for CASQTRGSYNEQFF.

This clone was recorded once. V gene TRBV5-1 combines with J gene TRBJ2-1; D gene ambiguous. With 2 bases removed from V and 7 bases from J, the gap between germline ends came to 10 bases. Germline V gene data show CDR1 as SGHRS and CDR2 as YFSETQ. CDR3 size: 13 residues. CDR3 sequence: CASSFPTGNEQFF. CDR3 in DNA: TGCGCCAGCAGCTTCCCCACTGGAAATGAGCAGTTCTTC.

The chain links TRBV5-1 to TRBJ2-1; D tentatively fits TRBD1 or TRBD2 (6 bases each). Germline V lookup: CDR1 SGHRS, CDR2 YFSETQ. This CDR3 contains 14 residues. V shed 4 bases and J shed 3 bases, with 11 bases lying between them. In DNA, the CDR3 is TGCGCCAGCAGCGGGGGGCGCATCTACAATGAGCAGTTCTTC. The encoded protein is CASSGGRIYNEQFF. Using reference TRBV5-1 and TRBJ2-1 for the parts outside the CDR3, the full variable domain is KAGVTQTPRYLIKTRGQQVTLSCSPISGHRSVSWYQQTPGQGLQFLFEYFSETQRNKGNFPGRFSGRQFSNSRSEMNVSTLELGDSALYLCASSGGRIYNEQFFGPGTRLTVL.

The V call is TRBV9, the J call TRBJ2-3; D possibly corresponds to TRBD2 (6 bases). Trimming left V 0 bases short and J 3 bases short, with 14 bases between. This CDR3 region has 16 residues. Germline values: CDR1 SGDLS, CDR2 YYNGEE. The CDR3: CASSVAEGTRTDTQYF. The DNA of the CDR3 is TGTGCCAGCAGCGTAGCGGAGGGCACAAGGACAGATACGCAGTATTTT. The variable domain in full, with the rest retrieved from reference TRBV9 and TRBJ2-3, is DSGVTQTPKHLITATGQRVTLRCSPRSGDLSVYWYQQSLDQGLQFLIQYYNGEERAKGNILERFSAQQFPDLHSELNLSSLELGDSALYFCASSVAEGTRTDTQYFGPGTRLTVL.

J is TRBJ2-7 and V is TRBV5-5; 7 nucleotides align to TRBD1. V shed 4 bases, J shed 7 bases, and the junction held 8 bases outside the gene matches. Germline V gives CDR1 SGHKS, CDR2 YYEKEE (reference sequence). The CDR3 length is 13 residues. The CDR3 is CASSPRQGREQYF. The CDR3 DNA is TGTGCCAGCAGCCCCAGACAGGGTCGGGAGCAGTACTTC. Full variable domain (missing parts from reference TRBV5-5 and TRBJ2-7): DAGVTQSPTHLIKTRGQQVTLRCSPISGHKSVSWYQQVLGQGPQFIFQYYEKEERGRGNFPDRFSARQFPNYSSELNVNALLLGDSALYLCASSPRQGREQYFGPGTRLTVT.

V usage is TRBV9 and J usage is TRBJ1-4, with TRBD1 matching over 8 bases. CDR1 SGDLS and CDR2 YYNGEE come from the germline V gene. CDR3 length: 12 amino acids. The V and J ends lost 7 bases and 7 bases, in that order; junction bases with no gene match: 3. The CDR3 bases are TGTGCCAGCCAGGGGGCTGGTGAAAAACTGTTTTTT. Its protein product is CASQGAGEKLFF.

In DNA, the CDR3 is TGTGCCAGCAGTCGGGGGGGAGCGGGCTATGGCTACACCTTC. It specifies CASSRGGAGYGYTF. The chain joins TRBV6-5 to TRBJ1-2, with a weak D call TRBD1 (5 bases). Per germline, CDR1 MNHEY and CDR2 SVGAGI. Between the trimmed V and J ends, which lost 5 bases and 4 bases, there was a span of 14 bases. This CDR3 comprises 14 residues.

This clone appeared once. The V call is TRBV5-5, the J call TRBJ2-5, with TRBD2 matching 7 bases. V trimming: 1 base; J trimming: 5 bases; junction bases outside the gene matches: 11. The length of the CDR3 is 16 residues. Germline V gene data show CDR1 as SGHKS and CDR2 as YYEKEE (reference sequence). CDR3 residues: CASSLYGGGPEETQYF. CDR3 in DNA: TGTGCCAGCAGCTTGTATGGGGGAGGGCCGGAGGAGACCCAGTACTTC.

The chain couples TRBV5-4 to TRBJ2-1, with D perhaps matching TRBD2 (6 bases). Germline CDR1 reads SGHNT; CDR2 reads YYREEE (reference sequence). V lost 0 bases, J lost 5 bases, and 18 bases lay in between. The CDR3 covers 17 residues. The CDR3, as DNA: TGTGCCAGCAGCTTGGGATTGGGGGGAGGATCGAACAATGAGCAGTTCTTC. Translating gives CASSLGLGGGSNNEQFF. Based on the CDR3 plus reference TRBV5-4 and TRBJ2-1, the full variable domain is ETGVTQSPTHLIKTRGQQVTLRCSSQSGHNTVSWYQQALGQGPQFIFQYYREEENGRGNFPPRFSGLQFPNYSSELNVNALELDDSALYLCASSLGLGGGSNNEQFFGPGTRLTVL.

V and J are TRBV5-1 and TRBJ1-1; D not resolved. The germline V gene encodes CDR1 SGHRS and CDR2 YFSETQ. The V end lost 3 bases, the J end lost 10 bases, and 13 bases lay between the germline ends. The CDR3 spans 12 residues. The CDR3 DNA is TGCGCCAGCAGCTGGCCCTCGGGTGTAGCTTTCTTT. It encodes CASSWPSGVAFF.

The chain links TRBV7-3 to TRBJ2-5; D uncertain. V dropped 2 bases and J dropped 7 bases, with 11 bases sitting between them. This CDR3 has 13 residues. Germline V CDR1 and CDR2: SGHTA, FQGTGA. The chain's CDR3 is CASSLSAWGTQYF. The CDR3 DNA follows: TGTGCCAGCAGCTTATCGGCCTGGGGGACCCAGTACTTC.

The V gene is TRBV7-3, the J gene TRBJ2-2; 7 bases agree with TRBD1. Germline V gives CDR1 SGHTA, CDR2 FQGTGA. The CDR3 covers 16 residues. V was pared by 1 base and J by 0 bases, with 2 bases of the junction left unmatched. The CDR3 sequence is CASSLITGANTGELFF. The CDR3 bases are TGTGCCAGCAGCTTAATTACAGGGGCGAACACCGGGGAGCTGTTTTTT. Using reference TRBV7-3 and TRBJ2-2 for the parts outside the CDR3, the full variable domain is GAGVSQTPSNKVTEKGKYVELRCDPISGHTALYWYRQSLGQGPEFLIYFQGTGAADDSGLPNDRFFAVRPEGSVSTLKIQRTERGDSAVYLCASSLITGANTGELFFGEGSRLTVL.